This T cell receptor beta chain is from a study of blood T cell repertoires in COVID-19. In the study overall: Sources were T cells, B-cell-depleted T cells, or PBMCs; the material itself was cDNA or gDNA.

CDR3 length: 14 residues. V was clipped by 4 bases and J by 4 bases; unmatched bases: 5. The V gene's germline CDR1 is SGHTS and CDR2 YDEGEE. Produced via immunoSEQ multiplex PCR; TCRdb's table is partial and in-frame only. The data contain fewer than 250,000 clones, approximately 86% of them singletons. The specimen sequenced was peripheral blood. The chain combines TRBV5-8 with TRBJ2-5; 9 bases fit TRBD1. The receptor was isolated from a man aged 55 to 70 with acute or convalescent COVID-19. The CDR3 reads CASSQWGQGETQYF. CDR3 nucleotides: TGTGCCAGCAGCCAATGGGGACAGGGAGAGACCCAGTACTTC. The whole variable domain, remainder taken from reference TRBV5-8 and TRBJ2-5, is EAGVTQSPTHLIKTRGQQATLRCSPISGHTSVYWYQQALGLGLQFLLWYDEGEERNRGNFPPRFSGRQFPNYSSELNVNALELEDSALYLCASSQWGQGETQYFGPGTRLLVL.